This TCR beta chain is drawn from a study of human T cells and chemical hapten exposure. Study-wide findings and caveats: Clustering by CDR3 similarity yielded significantly more large clusters from expanded TCRs than controls.

This clonotype was picked up many times. Its specificity is not known. As for time point: patch test 1, 2 weeks after DPC sensitization. Treatment specified: therapeutic diphenylcyclopropenone sensitization with weekly scalp DPC. For the library, individual cDNA molecules each received unique molecular identifiers. Methods used by the authors: A per-sample median of roughly 100,000 TCRs was observed, with a range of roughly 20,000 to 750,000. TCRdb recomputed calls from the RACE reads with MiXCR, one row per CDR3 protein. These V and J calls derive from TCRdb rather than the authors' analysis. The sample consists of approximately 49,000 distinct CDR3 sequences, around a tenth of them appearing once. Germline-derived CDR1 and CDR2 are MNHEY and SVGAGI. The CDR3 spans 14 residues. The ends were cut back, 8 bases at V and 0 bases at J, with 13 bases in the middle.

This chain connects TRBV6-5 to TRBJ1-1; tentative D call: TRBD1 (6 bases). Sample: whole blood, taken in connection with sensitization to the hapten diphenylcyclopropenone (DPC). The sequence came from a woman aged 50 to 65 with alopecia areata. Some clones in this sample may be carry-over from other donors' samples. CDR3 protein: CASQQGQMNTEAFF. The CDR3 region has the DNA TGTGCCAGCCAACAGGGACAAATGAACACTGAAGCTTTCTTT.